The 20 T cell receptor beta chains reported below all come from one sample, sequenced in a study of T cell repertoires in cytomegalovirus infection. TCRdb reanalysed the reads using MiXCR and keeps one entry per CDR3 protein. The sample carries over 300,000 distinct CDR3 sequences, more than 8% recorded once. Sequenced input: PBMCs. These receptors originate from a human donor in good health (CMV status not recorded). Some clones in this sample may be carry-over from other donors' samples.

Ten or more counts support this clonotype. CDR3 protein: CASSLESRRQLNTEAFF. CDR3 in DNA: TGTGCCAGCAGCTTAGAGTCAAGAAGACAGTTGAACACTGAAGCTTTCTTT. The chain joins TRBV7-6 to TRBJ1-1; D is possibly TRBD1 (5 bases). Trimming shortened V by 1 base and J by 0 bases, and 15 bases separated the two germline ends. Per the germline V gene, CDR1 is SGHVS and CDR2 is FNYEAQ. The CDR3 runs to 17 residues.

This clonotype has more than one count but fewer than ten. The J gene is TRBJ2-3, the V gene TRBV20-1; unclear D gene. This CDR3 is 16 amino acids long. V lost 0 bases to trimming and J lost 3 bases, with 16 bases between them. Germline V gives CDR1 DFQATT, CDR2 SNEGSKA (reference sequence). CDR3 DNA sequence: TGCAGTGCTAGAGACCCCAGGCTTCTGAGGACAGATACGCAGTATTTT. It codes for CSARDPRLLRTDTQYF.

This clonotype was picked up a small number of times. The V and J genes are TRBV5-1 and TRBJ2-7; no clear D. From germline, CDR1 is SGHRS and CDR2 YFSETQ. V lost 6 bases and J 3 bases, leaving 13 bases between the germline ends. There are 13 residues in the CDR3. CDR3 loop: CASNLEPSYEQYF. CDR3 in DNA: TGCGCCAGCAATCTGGAGCCGAGCTACGAGCAGTACTTC.

This clonotype was found many times. This chain connects TRBV7-9 to TRBJ2-3; possible D gene TRBD1, 5 bases. Germline V gene lookup returns CDR1 SEHNR and CDR2 FQNEAQ (reference sequence). The CDR3 sequence is 15 residues long. Trimming took off 6 bases at V and 3 bases at J, with 16 bases between the two ends. This chain's CDR3 is CASRRQLTRTDTQYF. In DNA form, the CDR3 reads TGTGCCAGCAGACGACAGTTAACGAGGACAGATACGCAGTATTTT.

This clonotype was detected many times. This chain uses TRBV6-4 with TRBJ2-1; D tentatively fits TRBD1 or TRBD2 (5 bases each). Trimming cost V 6 bases and J 8 bases, with 17 bases left between them. The CDR3 loop spans 14 amino acids. Per the germline V gene, CDR1 is MRHNA and CDR2 is SNTAGT. The CDR3 reads CASSRDPRSDEQFF. CDR3 bases: TGTGCCAGCAGCCGGGACCCCCGTTCAGATGAGCAGTTCTTC.

The chain has TRBV6-2 or TRBV6-3 and TRBJ2-5; TRBD1 matches 8 bases. CDR3 length equals 17 residues. Germline CDR1 and CDR2: MNHEY and SVGEGT. The ends lost 5 bases at V and 6 bases at J; junction bases unmatched: 17. The CDR3 DNA follows: TGTGCCAGCAGTCCACTCTTCGACAGGGGAGGAGGGAAGACCCAGTACTTC. This sequence encodes CASSPLFDRGGGKTQYF.

The table lists this clonotype with a few counts. This rearrangement joins TRBV11-2 to TRBJ2-1; D assignment may be TRBD1 or TRBD2 (5 bases each). Germline V gene data show CDR1 as SGHAT and CDR2 as FQNNGV. V was pared by 2 bases and J by 15 bases, with 17 bases between. CDR3 size: 13 residues. Here the CDR3 reads CASSLKNGGVLFF. In nucleotides, the CDR3 is TGTGCCAGCAGCTTAAAAAATGGGGGAGTACTGTTCTTC.

The chain is built from TRBV4-3 and TRBJ1-2, with D tentatively TRBD1 (6 bases). V lost 1 base, J lost 5 bases, and 17 bases lay in between. This CDR3 is 16 amino acids long. Germline V lookup: CDR1 LGHNA, CDR2 YSLEER. CDR3 coding DNA: TGCGCCAGCAGCCAAGGTTGGACCCAGGGGAGGTATGGCTACACCTTC. Translating it yields CASSQGWTQGRYGYTF.

V and J are TRBV20-1 and TRBJ1-1; TRBD1 agrees at 7 bases. V shed 6 bases and J 0 bases; nucleotides not matched to a gene: 10. Germline assignment: CDR1 DFQATT and CDR2 SNEGSKA (reference sequence). This CDR3 comprises 15 residues. DNA for the CDR3: TGCAGTGCCTTTAACAGGGGTCAGATGAACACTGAAGCTTTCTTT. This sequence encodes CSAFNRGQMNTEAFF.

The chain recombines TRBV7-2 with TRBJ1-1; no reliable D call. The CDR3 is 14 residues long. Trimming took off 5 bases at V and 4 bases at J, with 14 bases between the two ends. CDR1 is SGHTA, CDR2 FQGNSA, per germline. CDR3 nucleotide sequence: TGTGCCAGCAGCCCCGGCCTGCCTATCACTGAAGCTTTCTTT. Amino acid sequence: CASSPGLPITEAFF.

This clonotype came up many times. The chain uses TRBV7-2 and TRBJ1-5, with D possibly matching TRBD1 (6 bases). V was pared by 5 bases and J by 0 bases, with 11 bases between. CDR1 is SGHTA, CDR2 FQGNSA, per germline. The CDR3 sequence is 15 residues long. The CDR3 coding sequence is TGTGCCAGCAGCCTTACACAGGGTAGCAATCAGCCCCAGCATTTT. Its translation: CASSLTQGSNQPQHF.

This clonotype has a handful of counts. The chain employs TRBV12-3 or TRBV12-4 and TRBJ1-3; no firm D call. There are 12 residues in the CDR3. V was trimmed by 7 bases and J by 4 bases, leaving 8 bases between them. CDR3 sequence: CASTSAGNTIYF. The DNA of the CDR3 is TGTGCCAGCACTTCTGCCGGAAACACCATATATTTT.

At least ten counts were recorded for this clonotype. This sequence joins TRBV18 and TRBJ1-6; tentatively, D is TRBD1 (5 bases). There are 14 residues in the CDR3. Trimming left V 5 bases short and J 7 bases short, with 12 bases between. CDR1 is KGHSH and CDR2 is LQKENI in the germline V gene. The chain's CDR3 is CASSKDSKNSPLHF. DNA for the CDR3: TGTGCCAGCTCAAAAGACAGCAAGAATTCACCCCTCCACTTT.

This clonotype was counted at least ten times. The CDR3 here is CASSPTSNFGGRRTEAFF. The CDR3 DNA reads TGTGCCAGCAGTCCCACGTCCAATTTCGGGGGGCGCCGGACTGAAGCTTTCTTT. This chain links TRBV12-3 or TRBV12-4 with TRBJ1-1; D may be TRBD1 (6 bases). V dropped 5 bases and J dropped 5 bases, with 27 bases sitting between them. The CDR3 totals 18 residues.

The table lists this clonotype with many counts. The V call is TRBV7-8, the J call TRBJ1-2; D ambiguous. CDR1 is SGHVS and CDR2 is FQNEAQ in the germline V gene. The CDR3 has 15 amino acids. Trimming took 1 base from V and 4 from J, leaving 13 bases between them. The CDR3 DNA reads TGTGCCAGCAGCTTAGTACCGGGTGTGGGCTATGGCTACACCTTC. It specifies CASSLVPGVGYGYTF.

This clonotype was observed a handful of times. The J gene is TRBJ1-5, the V gene TRBV7-8; TRBD1 agrees at 7 bases. Looked up from germline, CDR1 is SGHVS and CDR2 is FQNEAQ. The length of the CDR3 is 14 residues. Trimming took 7 bases from V and 6 from J; bases not matched to a gene: 9. The CDR3: CASTKQGIGQPQHF. The CDR3, as DNA: TGTGCCAGCACCAAACAGGGGATCGGTCAGCCCCAGCATTTT.

This chain connects TRBV11-1 to TRBJ2-7; D is perhaps TRBD1 (6 bases). Germline CDR1 and CDR2: SGHAT and FQDESV (reference sequence). Trimming stripped 5 bases from V and 3 bases from J, with 17 bases between. This CDR3 contains 15 residues. CDR3 residues: CASSQDPGANYEQYF. CDR3 bases: TGTGCCAGCAGCCAAGATCCAGGGGCGAACTACGAGCAGTACTTC.

This clonotype appeared a few times. The chain couples TRBV4-3 to TRBJ2-1, with TRBD2 matching 7 bases. The V gene's germline CDR1 is LGHNA and CDR2 YSLEER. The CDR3 consists of 17 residues. J gave up 8 bases and V 2 bases, and 15 bases lay outside the gene matches. CDR3 region: CASSQWGGGAVFDEQFF. The CDR3, as DNA: TGCGCCAGCAGCCAATGGGGGGGAGGGGCCGTGTTCGATGAGCAGTTCTTC.

This clonotype appeared many times. The rearrangement joins TRBV20-1 to TRBJ1-2, with TRBD1 as a possible D gene (5 bases). Germline values: CDR1 DFQATT, CDR2 SNEGSKA (reference sequence). V shed 5 bases and J shed 4 bases, with 14 bases lying between them. The CDR3 has 13 amino acids. The CDR3 here is CSAEQTETYGYTF. In DNA, the CDR3 is TGCAGTGCTGAACAGACAGAGACCTATGGCTACACCTTC.

For this clonotype: A much larger clone differs by one base, so this may be a read error. This chain uses TRBV30 with TRBJ1-5, with TRBD1 matching 8 bases. The CDR3 has 14 amino acids. The V gene's germline CDR1 is GTSNPN and CDR2 SVGIG (reference sequence). CDR3 bases: TGTGCCTGGAGGGAGCAGGGGGCCAATCGGCCCCAGCATTTT. It yields the protein CAWREQGANRPQHF. The full variable domain, rest sourced from reference TRBV30 and TRBJ1-5, is SQTIHQWPATLVQPVGSPLSLECTVEGTSNPNLYWYRQAAGRGLQLLFYSVGIGQISSEVPQNLSASRPQDRQFILSSKKLLLSDSGFYLCAWREQGANRPQHFGDGTRLSIL.